One and the same sample provided the 24 T cell receptor beta chains below, sequenced in a study of blood T cell repertoires in COVID-19. Clones were read by immunoSEQ multiplex PCR, and TCRdb kept only the in-frame ones, dropping some. The sample gives about 120,000 clones, about four fifths of which show up once; 12% is in the top ten. Sequenced sample: peripheral blood. Receptors originate from a man aged 55 to 69 with acute or convalescent COVID-19.

CDR3 residues: CASSLGLAPYEQYF. The CDR3 bases are TGTGCCAGCAGCTTGGGACTAGCGCCCTACGAGCAGTACTTC. The chain is built from TRBV7-2 and TRBJ2-7; 10 nucleotides match TRBD2. The germline V gene has CDR1 SGHTA and CDR2 FQGNSA. The junction had 1 base not matched to a gene; V was cut back by 3 bases and J by 2 bases. This CDR3 comprises 14 residues.

This clone was found once. The gene calls are TRBV7-2 and TRBJ2-2; TRBD1 agrees at 7 bases. The germline gives CDR1 SGHTA, CDR2 FQGNSA. This CDR3 region has 18 residues. J gave up 4 bases and V 6 bases, and 17 bases lay outside the gene matches. CDR3 sequence reads: CASRSRLTGAPSTGELFF. The CDR3 bases are TGTGCCAGCAGATCCCGTCTAACAGGGGCCCCGAGCACCGGGGAGCTGTTTTTT.

J is TRBJ1-1 and V is TRBV27; D is unclear. Per germline, CDR1 MNHEY and CDR2 SMNVEV (reference sequence). The length of the CDR3 is 16 residues. V lost 1 base, J lost 4 bases, and 16 bases lay in between. The CDR3 DNA follows: TGTGCCAGCAGTTTATGGGCCGGGGAGGCGAGCACTGAAGCTTTCTTT. Translating it yields CASSLWAGEASTEAFF.

This clone occurred once. Germline is not matched at one junction end, which may reflect a read error. The rearrangement joins TRBV28 to TRBJ1-2; D uncertain. Germline V gene sequence: CDR1 MDHEN, CDR2 SYDVKM. This CDR3 region has 12 residues. The chain's CDR3 is CASSLMERSARF. In DNA, the CDR3 is TGTGCCAGCAGTTTGATGGAGCGATCAGCCCGCTTC.

The chain couples TRBV18 to TRBJ1-5, with TRBD1 as a possible D gene (6 bases). Germline lookup yields CDR1 KGHSH and CDR2 LQKENI. The V end was cut by 3 bases, the J end by 0 bases, with 24 bases between. The CDR3 is made up of 20 amino acids. The CDR3 DNA follows: TGTGCCAGCTCACCGAAAGCCCGGACAGCCCTTACCCGTAGCAATCAGCCCCAGCATTTT. Translating it yields CASSPKARTALTRSNQPQHF.

This rearrangement joins TRBV12-5 to TRBJ1-2, with 8 bases identical to TRBD1. Germline V gene lookup returns CDR1 LGHNT and CDR2 FRNRAP. The CDR3 has 14 residues. The trim removed 4 bases at V and 7 bases at J, leaving 8 bases unmatched. CDR3: CASGYRGSPGGYTF. The CDR3 DNA reads TGTGCTAGTGGTTACAGGGGGTCCCCCGGTGGCTACACCTTC.

This chain links TRBV28 with TRBJ1-1; possible D gene TRBD1, 5 bases. CDR1 and CDR2 (germline): MDHEN, SYDVKM. V was cut by 6 bases and J by 3 bases, with 20 bases left in between. This CDR3 is 16 amino acids long. The CDR3 coding sequence is TGTGCCAGCAGGTCTCGCCTTGGGGGGGAGTACACTGAAGCTTTCTTT. This encodes CASRSRLGGEYTEAFF.

This chain's CDR3 is CASSLESSGSYEQYF. The CDR3 DNA is TGCGCCAGCAGCTTGGAGAGTAGCGGTTCCTACGAGCAGTACTTC. The V and J genes are TRBV5-1 and TRBJ2-7, with D possibly being TRBD2 (6 bases). The V end was cut by 0 bases, the J end by 1 base, with 11 bases between. The CDR3 runs to 15 residues. Germline CDR1 SGHRS, CDR2 YFSETQ.

The rearrangement joins TRBV1 to TRBJ2-7; TRBD2, the table's D call, was not compared with the DNA. TRBV1 is a listed pseudogene. This CDR3 has 16 amino acids. The CDR3 DNA reads as TGCACCAGCAGCCAAGACGAGGAGGTGAGCAGCTACGAGCAGTACTTC. Its translation: CTSSQDEEVSSYEQYF.

This clone was observed once. CDR3 loop: CASRGPGTSGASTDTQYF. CDR3 bases: TGTGCCAGCAGAGGTCCCGGGACTAGCGGAGCTAGCACAGATACGCAGTATTTT. This chain joins TRBV27 and TRBJ2-3; TRBD2 aligns across 11 bases. The CDR3 loop spans 18 amino acids. V shed 6 bases, J shed 0 bases, and the junction held 11 bases outside the gene matches. CDR1 is MNHEY, CDR2 SMNVEV, per germline (reference sequence).

This CDR3 reads CASSGRQGGLDGYTF. The CDR3 region has the DNA TGCGCCAGCAGTGGGAGACAGGGGGGATTGGATGGCTACACCTTC. The rearrangement uses TRBV10-2 and TRBJ1-2, with TRBD1 matching 9 bases. The CDR3 runs 15 residues. J gave up 6 bases and V 4 bases, and 9 bases lay outside the gene matches. Germline V gene sequence: CDR1 WSHSY, CDR2 SAAADI.

The chain is built from TRBV28 and TRBJ1-1; maybe TRBD1 (5 bases). The CDR3 has 16 amino acids. With 2 bases removed from V and 8 bases from J, the gap between germline ends came to 21 bases. CDR1 is MDHEN, CDR2 SYDVKM, per germline. The DNA of the CDR3 is TGTGCCAGCAGTTTACTCTCCGGGAGCCCAGGGCGAGAAGCTTTCTTT. Protein sequence: CASSLLSGSPGREAFF.

This chain links TRBV7-9 with TRBJ1-1; D perhaps matches TRBD1 (5 bases). Germline lookup yields CDR1 SEHNR and CDR2 FQNEAQ (reference sequence). The CDR3 length is 14 residues. V was clipped by 3 bases and J by 1 base, with 9 bases between them. DNA of the CDR3: TGTGCCAGCAGCTTTCGGCAGGGGAACACTGAAGCTTTCTTT. Translation gives CASSFRQGNTEAFF.

This clone was observed once. The J gene is TRBJ2-7, the V gene TRBV5-4; TRBD2 aligns across 9 bases. Germline loops: CDR1 SGHNT, CDR2 YYREEE (reference sequence). CDR3 length: 15 residues. V gave up 5 bases and J gave up 0 bases; unmatched junction bases: 6. The CDR3 coding sequence is TGTGCCAGCAGTCCGCTAGCGGGGAGCTCCTACGAGCAGTACTTC. Its protein product is CASSPLAGSSYEQYF.

The chain combines TRBV13 with TRBJ2-3; 9 bases match TRBD2. Per germline, CDR1 PRHDT and CDR2 FYEKMQ (reference sequence). The CDR3 length is 16 residues. The V gene end was trimmed by 0 bases and the J gene end by 2 bases; junction bases not matched to a gene: 3. In DNA, the CDR3 is TGTGCCAGCAGCTTAGGGCTAGCGGGATCCACAGATACGCAGTATTTT. Translated: CASSLGLAGSTDTQYF.

The chain combines TRBV7-8 with TRBJ2-2; 12 bases align to TRBD2. The germline V gene has CDR1 SGHVS and CDR2 FQNEAQ. This CDR3 is built from 17 residues. J gave up 8 bases and V 5 bases, and 12 bases lay outside the gene matches. The CDR3 nucleotides read TGTGCCAGCAGCCCCGTCCCGACTAGCGGGAGCGGGGGGGAGCTGTTTTTT. Protein product: CASSPVPTSGSGGELFF.

This chain uses TRBV5-1 with TRBJ2-7, with TRBD1 matching 8 bases. Per germline, CDR1 SGHRS and CDR2 YFSETQ. With V trimmed by 0 bases and J by 1 base, 6 bases remained unmatched. This CDR3 is 16 amino acids long. CDR3 DNA sequence: TGCGCCAGCAGCTTGGCCGGACAGGGCTATTCCTACGAGCAGTACTTC. Its protein product is CASSLAGQGYSYEQYF.

This rearrangement joins TRBV5-1 to TRBJ2-2, with 12 bases identical to TRBD2. Germline CDR1 reads SGHRS; CDR2 reads YFSETQ. With V trimmed by 4 bases and J by 6 bases, 7 bases remained unmatched. There are 16 residues in the CDR3. The CDR3, as DNA: TGCGCCAGCAGCCCCCTCCTAGCGGGAGGGGCCGGGGAGCTGTTTTTT. It yields the protein CASSPLLAGGAGELFF. The full variable domain, in which reference TRBV5-1 and TRBJ2-2 provide the parts outside the CDR3, is KAGVTQTPRYLIKTRGQQVTLSCSPISGHRSVSWYQQTPGQGLQFLFEYFSETQRNKGNFPGRFSGRQFSNSRSEMNVSTLELGDSALYLCASSPLLAGGAGELFFGEGSRLTVL.

The chain has TRBV18 and TRBJ1-1; D uncertain. The V gene lost 6 bases and the J gene lost 3 bases, with 14 bases spanning the gap. The CDR3 totals 14 residues. CDR1 KGHSH and CDR2 LQKENI come from the germline V gene. The CDR3: CASSLASEDTEAFF. The CDR3 DNA reads as TGTGCCAGCTCTCTGGCTTCGGAGGACACTGAAGCTTTCTTT.

This chain connects TRBV3-1 (or the pseudogene TRBV3-2) to TRBJ1-2; 10 bases agree with TRBD1. CDR3 length: 13 amino acids. Germline assignment: CDR1 LGHDT and CDR2 YNNKEL (reference sequence). J lost 6 bases, V lost 6 bases, and 4 bases had no gene match. The CDR3: CASRPGQGNGYTF. DNA of the CDR3: TGTGCCAGCAGACCGGGACAGGGGAATGGCTACACCTTC.

This sequence joins TRBV7-9 and TRBJ1-2; 7 nucleotides agree with TRBD1. This CDR3 has 13 amino acids. Per germline, CDR1 SEHNR and CDR2 FQNEAQ (reference sequence). The J segment lost 7 bases and the V segment lost 5 bases, leaving 7 bases of the junction unmatched. CDR3 sequence: CASSLDRQGGYTF. In DNA form, the CDR3 reads TGTGCCAGCAGCCTAGACCGACAGGGTGGCTACACCTTC.

This chain links TRBV7-8 with TRBJ1-4; unclear D gene. V was clipped by 6 bases and J by 3 bases, with 11 bases between them. There are 14 residues in the CDR3. CDR1 is SGHVS and CDR2 is FQNEAQ in the germline V gene. Here the CDR3 reads CASSPALPNEKLFF. The CDR3 coding sequence is TGTGCCAGCAGTCCAGCGTTGCCTAATGAAAAACTGTTTTTT.

The chain uses TRBV6-5 and TRBJ2-2, with D maybe TRBD1 (6 bases). The CDR3 has 13 amino acids. The V gene lost 6 bases and the J gene lost 6 bases, with 11 bases spanning the gap. Germline assignment: CDR1 MNHEY and CDR2 SVGAGI. This chain's CDR3 is CASSMTGAGELFF. CDR3 nucleotides: TGTGCCAGCAGCATGACAGGCGCCGGGGAGCTGTTTTTT.

V gene TRBV6-5 combines with J gene TRBJ1-6; a weak D match, TRBD1 (5 bases). Germline values: CDR1 MNHEY, CDR2 SVGAGI. V was pared by 5 bases and J by 6 bases, with 8 bases between. This CDR3 is 13 amino acids long. Here the CDR3 DNA reads TGTGCCAGCAGTCCGACAGTTAATTCACCCCTCCACTTT. This encodes CASSPTVNSPLHF.